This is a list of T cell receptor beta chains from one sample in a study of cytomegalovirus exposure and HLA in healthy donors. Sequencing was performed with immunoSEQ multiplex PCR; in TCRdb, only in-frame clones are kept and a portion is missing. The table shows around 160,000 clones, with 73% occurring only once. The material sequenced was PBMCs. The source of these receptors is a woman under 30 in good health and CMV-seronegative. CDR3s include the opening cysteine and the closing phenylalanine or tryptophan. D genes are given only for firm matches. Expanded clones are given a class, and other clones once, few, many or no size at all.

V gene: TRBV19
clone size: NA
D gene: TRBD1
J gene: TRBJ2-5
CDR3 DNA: TGTGCCAGTAGTAGAGGGACAGGGGCCTATGAGACCCAGTACTTC
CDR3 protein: CASSRGTGAYETQYF

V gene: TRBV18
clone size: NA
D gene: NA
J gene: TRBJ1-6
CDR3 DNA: TGTGCCAGCTCACCCATCAGCGATACTCAGAGGCCCCTCCACTTT
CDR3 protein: CASSPISDTQRPLHF

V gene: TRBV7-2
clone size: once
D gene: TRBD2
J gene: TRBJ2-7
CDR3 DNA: TGTGCCAGCAGCTTAGTCGGTTTTCTAGCGGGGGGGCAGTACTTC
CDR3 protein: CASSLVGFLAGGQYF

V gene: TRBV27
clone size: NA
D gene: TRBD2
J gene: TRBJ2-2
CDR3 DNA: TGTGCCAGCAGTTTGTGGTTAGCGGGAGCGGCCGGGGAGCTGTTTTTT
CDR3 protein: CASSLWLAGAAGELFF

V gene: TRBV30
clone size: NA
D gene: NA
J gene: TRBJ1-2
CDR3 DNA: TGTGCCTGGACCCGGAGGGGTTTGGCTTCTGGCTACACCTTC
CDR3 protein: CAWTRRGLASGYTF

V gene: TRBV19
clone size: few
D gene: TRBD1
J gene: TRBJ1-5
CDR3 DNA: TGTGCCAGTAGTATCGGGACAGTTTTCAATCAGCCCCAGCATTTT
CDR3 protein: CASSIGTVFNQPQHF

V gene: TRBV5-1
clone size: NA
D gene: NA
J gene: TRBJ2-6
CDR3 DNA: TGCGCCAGCAGCTCGGGACACCTTAACGTCATCTCTGGGGCCAACGGCCTGACTTTC
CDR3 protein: CASSSGHLNVISGANGLTF

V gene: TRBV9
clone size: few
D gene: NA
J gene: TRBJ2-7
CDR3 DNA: TGTGCCAGCAGCCCAGACACCTACTACGAGCAGTACTTC
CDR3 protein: CASSPDTYYEQYF

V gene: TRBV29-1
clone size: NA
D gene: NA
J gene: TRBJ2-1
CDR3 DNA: TGCAGCGTTGAAGATCGACGGGTCGCTCGGAATGAGCAGTTCTTC
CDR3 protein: CSVEDRRVARNEQFF

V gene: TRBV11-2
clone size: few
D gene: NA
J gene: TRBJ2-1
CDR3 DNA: TGTGCCAGCAGCCGCGGTGATACCTCCTACAATGAGCAGTTCTTC
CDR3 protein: CASSRGDTSYNEQFF

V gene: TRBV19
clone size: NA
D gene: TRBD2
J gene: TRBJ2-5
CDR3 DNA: TGTGCCAGTAACCCAGCGGGGCAACAAGAGACCCAGTACTTC
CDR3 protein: CASNPAGQQETQYF

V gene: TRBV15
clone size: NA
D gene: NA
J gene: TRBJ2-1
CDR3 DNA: TGTGCCACCAGCAGAGAACGAGAGGGTCCCACGGGCGAGCAGTTCTTC
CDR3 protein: CATSREREGPTGEQFF

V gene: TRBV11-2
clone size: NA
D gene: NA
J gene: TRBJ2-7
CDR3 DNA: TGTGCCAGCAGCCTCCGGGACACGGGCGAATACGAGCAGTACTTC
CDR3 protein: CASSLRDTGEYEQYF

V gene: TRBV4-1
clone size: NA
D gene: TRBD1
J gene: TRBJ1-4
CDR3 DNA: TGCGCCAGCAGTCGTCCGAGGACAGGGAATGAAAAACTGTTTTTT
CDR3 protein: CASSRPRTGNEKLFF

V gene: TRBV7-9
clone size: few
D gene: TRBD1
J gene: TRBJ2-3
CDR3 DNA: TGTGCCAGCAGGGGGACAGGGCTAACAGATACGCAGTATTTT
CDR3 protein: CASRGTGLTDTQYF